These T cell receptor beta chains were read from a single sample in a study of blood T cell repertoires in COVID-19. Sequencing used immunoSEQ multiplex PCR; TCRdb keeps in-frame clones, though not all of them. The table includes 340,000 or so clones, about nine tenths detected once. The specimen was peripheral blood. Source of these receptors: a man aged 50-59 years with active or convalescent COVID-19. CDR3s include the opening cysteine and the closing phenylalanine or tryptophan. D genes are given only for firm matches. Only part of the rows carry a size: once, few, many, or a class if the clone is expanded.

v_gene	j_gene	d_gene	abundance	CDR3aa	CDR3nt
TRBV5-1	TRBJ1-2	-	-	CASSLGVSGGPYGYTF	TGCGCCAGCAGCTTGGGGGTCAGTGGCGGTCCCTATGGCTACACCTTC
TRBV10-1	TRBJ1-4	TRBD1	-	CASSRGQGHEKLFF	TGCGCCAGCAGCCGAGGACAGGGACACGAAAAACTGTTTTTT
TRBV28	TRBJ2-1	TRBD2	-	CASWKFGTSAFSYNEQFF	TGTGCCAGCTGGAAATTTGGGACTAGCGCTTTCTCCTACAATGAGCAGTTCTTC
TRBV9	TRBJ1-2	-	-	CASSVEGRGQYGYTF	TGTGCCAGCAGCGTAGAAGGCAGGGGTCAATATGGCTACACCTTC
TRBV6-5	TRBJ2-1	-	-	CASSFGRGPFTNEQFF	TGTGCCAGCAGTTTCGGGCGGGGGCCCTTTACGAATGAGCAGTTCTTC
TRBV7-8	TRBJ1-1	TRBD1	-	CASSSRDRGEAFF	TGTGCCAGCAGCTCCCGGGACAGGGGGGAAGCTTTCTTT
TRBV5-6	TRBJ2-2	-	-	CASSFTANTGELFF	TGTGCCAGCAGCTTCACAGCAAACACCGGGGAGCTGTTTTTT
TRBV7-2	TRBJ1-1	-	-	CASSPGGGLRDAFF	TGTGCCAGCAGCCCGGGGGGTGGGCTTCGTGATGCTTTCTTT
TRBV15	TRBJ2-1	-	-	CATSTNSNEQFF	TGTGCCACCAGCACAAACTCCAATGAGCAGTTCTTC
TRBV7-9	TRBJ2-7	-	-	CASSPWPYEQYF	TGTGCCAGCAGCCCCTGGCCCTACGAGCAGTACTTC
TRBV7-9	TRBJ2-1	TRBD2	-	CASSPRLAGAGEQFF	TGTGCCAGCAGCCCCAGACTAGCGGGAGCTGGTGAGCAGTTCTTC
TRBV7-8	TRBJ1-2	-	-	CASSPTGYGYTF	TGTGCCAGCAGCCCAACAGGGTATGGCTACACCTTC
TRBV2	TRBJ2-7	-	-	CASRVQGSSYEQYF	TGTGCGAGTCGAGTTCAGGGAAGCTCCTACGAGCAGTACTTC
TRBV24-1	TRBJ2-3	TRBD2	-	CATSDPGLVTQYF	TGTGCCACCAGTGACCCGGGACTAGTCACGCAGTATTTT
TRBV7-8	TRBJ1-4	-	-	CASSLANRPTNEKLFF	TGTGCCAGCAGCTTAGCTAACAGACCAACTAATGAAAAACTGTTTTTT
TRBV3-1/TRBV3-2	TRBJ2-5	-	-	CASSQGGGGGETQYF	TGTGCCAGCAGCCAGGGCGGAGGTGGAGGGGAGACCCAGTACTTC
TRBV9	TRBJ1-1	TRBD1	-	CASSAGQGLTEAFF	TGTGCCAGCAGCGCGGGACAGGGCCTCACTGAAGCTTTCTTT
TRBV30	TRBJ1-2	-	-	CALGGSLGYTF	TGTGCCCTGGGGGGTAGCTTAGGCTACACCTTC
TRBV19	TRBJ1-5	-	-	CASSSGVWSNQPQHF	TGTGCCAGTAGTTCAGGGGTGTGGAGCAATCAGCCCCAGCATTTT
TRBV6-1	TRBJ1-4	TRBD1	once	CASSDTGTVGEKLFF	TGTGCCAGCAGTGATACCGGGACAGTCGGAGAAAAACTGTTTTTT
TRBV7-9	TRBJ2-1	TRBD2	-	CASSSSTSGGPFIDEQFF	TGTGCCAGCAGCTCTTCAACTAGCGGGGGCCCATTTATAGATGAGCAGTTCTTC
TRBV10-3	TRBJ2-1	TRBD2	-	CAISPSPGLAGDNEQFF	TGTGCCATCAGCCCTTCCCCGGGACTAGCGGGAGACAATGAGCAGTTCTTC
TRBV6-4	TRBJ2-3	-	-	CASSLEATSTDTQYF	TGTGCCAGCAGCCTAGAGGCCACTAGCACAGATACGCAGTATTTT
TRBV6-5	TRBJ1-2	TRBD1	-	CATTGTVYNYGYTF	TGTGCTACCACCGGGACAGTTTACAACTATGGCTACACCTTC
TRBV27	TRBJ1-3	TRBD1	-	CASSLGGTGGISGNTIYF	TGTGCCAGCTCCCTAGGTGGGACAGGGGGAATCTCTGGAAACACCATATATTTT
TRBV7-2	TRBJ2-3	TRBD2	-	CASSLSLAGESDTQYF	TGTGCCAGCAGCTTATCCCTAGCGGGGGAGTCAGATACGCAGTATTTT
TRBV21-1	TRBJ1-1	-	-	CASSTRGRALMNTEAFF	TGTGCCAGCAGCACAAGGGGCAGGGCACTCATGAACACTGAAGCTTTCTTT
TRBV6-6	TRBJ2-1	TRBD2	-	CASSEGLAGDREQFF	TGTGCCAGCAGTGAGGGACTAGCGGGAGATCGTGAGCAGTTCTTC
TRBV9	TRBJ1-1	TRBD1	once	CASSGGQVNTEAFF	TGTGCCAGCAGCGGGGGACAGGTGAACACTGAAGCTTTCTTT
TRBV28	TRBJ2-1	TRBD1	-	CASSLVDRGRRDEQFF	TGTGCCAGCAGTTTAGTTGACAGGGGGCGACGGGATGAGCAGTTCTTC
TRBV6-5	TRBJ1-2	-	few	CASSPFLTGGYTF	TGTGCCAGCAGCCCATTTCTGACCGGGGGCTACACCTTC
TRBV6-5	TRBJ1-5	-	-	CASSFRDTQVKPQHF	TGTGCCAGCAGCTTCCGGGACACCCAGGTGAAGCCCCAGCATTTT
TRBV19	TRBJ1-6	-	few	CASGGTAYNSPLHF	TGTGCCAGCGGGGGGACGGCCTATAATTCACCCCTCCACTTT
TRBV18	TRBJ1-2	TRBD1	few	CASSPNQGASGYTF	TGTGCCAGCTCACCAAACCAGGGGGCAAGTGGCTACACCTTC
TRBV4-2	TRBJ1-6	TRBD1	-	CASSLHSDRVNSPLHF	TGTGCCAGCAGCCTCCACTCGGACAGGGTGAATTCACCCCTCCACTTT
TRBV6-5	TRBJ2-1	TRBD2	-	CASRPLAGGNNEQFF	TGTGCCAGCAGGCCACTAGCGGGGGGGAACAATGAGCAGTTCTTC